The source of this T cell receptor (beta chain) is a study of blood T cells in healthy people across ages. Sample donors were healthy Caucasian individuals that came from Russia, aged roughly 6 to 95. The CDR3 is made up of 14 amino acids. Germline CDR1 reads SGHTA; CDR2 reads FQGNSA. Trimming took off 1 base at V and 6 bases at J, with 10 bases between the two ends. Combining a sample-barcoded 5' primer with a J-beta primer mix, a second PCR ran for roughly 7 to 11 cycles. TCRdb reprocessed the 5' RACE reads with MiXCR, giving one entry per CDR3 protein. This sample has 850,000 to 1,000,000 distinct CDR3 sequences, with roughly 52% found just once.

The rearrangement joins TRBV7-2 to TRBJ2-1; the D is unclear. The specimen sequenced was blood. This TCR came from a man in his thirties or forties in good health. The CDR3 bases are TGTGCCAGCAGCTTAGGGGGTAAGAGCAATGAGCAGTTCTTC. This codes for CASSLGGKSNEQFF. The full variable domain, completed using reference TRBV7-2 and TRBJ2-1, is GAGVSQSPSNKVTEKGKDVELRCDPISGHTALYWYRQSLGQGLEFLIYFQGNSAPDKSGLPSDRFSAERTGGSVSTLTIQRTQQEDSAVYLCASSLGGKSNEQFFGPGTRLTVL.